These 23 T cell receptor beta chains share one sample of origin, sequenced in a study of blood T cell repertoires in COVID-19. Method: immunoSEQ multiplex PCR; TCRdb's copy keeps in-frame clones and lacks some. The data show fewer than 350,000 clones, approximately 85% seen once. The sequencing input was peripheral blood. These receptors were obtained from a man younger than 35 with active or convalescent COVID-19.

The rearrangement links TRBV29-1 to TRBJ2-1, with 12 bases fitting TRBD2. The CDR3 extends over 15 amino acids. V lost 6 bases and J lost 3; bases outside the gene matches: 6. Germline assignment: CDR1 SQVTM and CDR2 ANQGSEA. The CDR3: CSVQTSGGYYNEQFF. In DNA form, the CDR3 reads TGCAGCGTACAGACTAGCGGGGGATACTACAATGAGCAGTTCTTC.

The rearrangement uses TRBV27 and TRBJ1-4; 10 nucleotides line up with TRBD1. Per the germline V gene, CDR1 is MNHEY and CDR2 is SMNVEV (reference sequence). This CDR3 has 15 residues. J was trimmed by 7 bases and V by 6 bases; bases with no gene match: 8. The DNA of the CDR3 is TGTGCCAGCAGCAACCTCGGGACAGGGGCTGAAAAACTGTTTTTT. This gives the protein CASSNLGTGAEKLFF.

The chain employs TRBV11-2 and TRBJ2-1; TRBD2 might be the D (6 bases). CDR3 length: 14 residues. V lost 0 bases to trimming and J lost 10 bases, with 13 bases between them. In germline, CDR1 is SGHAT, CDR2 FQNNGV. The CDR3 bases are TGTGCCAGCAGCTTAGATAGAACTAGCCTCGAGCAGTTCTTC. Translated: CASSLDRTSLEQFF.

The CDR3 nucleotides read TGCAGTGCGGAGGGGACAGATACGCAGTATTTT. The encoded protein is CSAEGTDTQYF. The rearrangement uses TRBV20-1 and TRBJ2-3, with a tentative D call TRBD2 (6 bases). Between the trimmed V and J ends, which lost 6 bases and 3 bases, there was a span of 7 bases. Germline V gene data show CDR1 as DFQATT and CDR2 as SNEGSKA (reference sequence). This CDR3 contains 11 residues.

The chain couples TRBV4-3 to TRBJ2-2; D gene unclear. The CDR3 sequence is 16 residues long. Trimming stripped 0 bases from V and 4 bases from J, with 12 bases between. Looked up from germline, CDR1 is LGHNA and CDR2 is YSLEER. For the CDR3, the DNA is TGCGCCAGCAGCCAAGATATTTCGCGGCCCACCGGGGAGCTGTTTTTT. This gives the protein CASSQDISRPTGELFF.

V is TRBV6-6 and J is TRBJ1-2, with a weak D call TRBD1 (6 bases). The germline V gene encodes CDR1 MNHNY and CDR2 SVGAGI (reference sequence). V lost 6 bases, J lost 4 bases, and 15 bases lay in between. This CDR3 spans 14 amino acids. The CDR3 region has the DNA TGTGCCAGCAGAACCGACAGGTCCCGCTATGGCTACACCTTC. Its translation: CASRTDRSRYGYTF.

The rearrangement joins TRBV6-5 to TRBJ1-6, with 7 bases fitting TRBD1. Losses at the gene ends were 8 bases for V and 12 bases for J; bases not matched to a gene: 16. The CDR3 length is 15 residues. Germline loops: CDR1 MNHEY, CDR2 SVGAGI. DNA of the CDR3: TGTGCCAGCCATCCGGGGCAGGGGGATTTTAAACCCCTCCACTTT. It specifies CASHPGQGDFKPLHF.

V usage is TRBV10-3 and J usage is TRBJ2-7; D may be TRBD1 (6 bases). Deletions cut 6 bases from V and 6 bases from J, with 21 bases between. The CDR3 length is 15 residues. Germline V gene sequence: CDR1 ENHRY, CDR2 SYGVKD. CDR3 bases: TGTGCCATCAGGTCAGGGGATAGGGAATATGGCGAGCAGTACTTC. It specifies CAIRSGDREYGEQYF.

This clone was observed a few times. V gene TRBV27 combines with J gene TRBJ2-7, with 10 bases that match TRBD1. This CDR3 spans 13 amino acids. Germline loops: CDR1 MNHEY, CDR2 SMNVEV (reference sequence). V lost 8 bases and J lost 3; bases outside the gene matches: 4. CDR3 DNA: TGTGCCAGCGGTAGGACAGGGGGCTACGAGCAGTACTTC. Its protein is CASGRTGGYEQYF.

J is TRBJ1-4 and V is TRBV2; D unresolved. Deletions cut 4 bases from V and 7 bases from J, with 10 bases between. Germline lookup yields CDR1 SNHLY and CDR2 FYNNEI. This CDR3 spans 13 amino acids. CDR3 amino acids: CASSAPEGEKLFF. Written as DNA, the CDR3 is TGTGCCAGCAGTGCCCCTGAGGGTGAAAAACTGTTTTTT.

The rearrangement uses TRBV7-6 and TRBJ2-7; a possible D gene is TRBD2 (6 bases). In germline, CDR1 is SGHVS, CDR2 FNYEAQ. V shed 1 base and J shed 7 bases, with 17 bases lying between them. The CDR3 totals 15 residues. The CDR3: CASSLVGQTGEEQYF. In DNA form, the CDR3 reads TGTGCCAGCAGCTTAGTGGGTCAGACGGGGGAGGAGCAGTACTTC.

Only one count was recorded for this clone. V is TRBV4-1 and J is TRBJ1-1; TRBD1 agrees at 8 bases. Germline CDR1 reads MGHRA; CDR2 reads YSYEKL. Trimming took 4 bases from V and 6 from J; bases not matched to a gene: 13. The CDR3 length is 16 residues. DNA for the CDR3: TGCGCCAGCAGCCGCCTATACAGGGGGATTTCGGCTGAAGCTTTCTTT. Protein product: CASSRLYRGISAEAFF.

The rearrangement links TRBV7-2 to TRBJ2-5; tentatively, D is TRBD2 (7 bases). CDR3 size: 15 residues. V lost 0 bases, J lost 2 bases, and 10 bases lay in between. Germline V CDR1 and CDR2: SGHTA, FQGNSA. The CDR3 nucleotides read TGTGCCAGCAGCTTAGCAGGGGGGGGTCAAGAGACCCAGTACTTC. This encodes CASSLAGGGQETQYF. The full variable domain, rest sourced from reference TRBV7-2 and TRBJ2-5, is GAGVSQSPSNKVTEKGKDVELRCDPISGHTALYWYRQSLGQGLEFLIYFQGNSAPDKSGLPSDRFSAERTGGSVSTLTIQRTQQEDSAVYLCASSLAGGGQETQYFGPGTRLLVL.

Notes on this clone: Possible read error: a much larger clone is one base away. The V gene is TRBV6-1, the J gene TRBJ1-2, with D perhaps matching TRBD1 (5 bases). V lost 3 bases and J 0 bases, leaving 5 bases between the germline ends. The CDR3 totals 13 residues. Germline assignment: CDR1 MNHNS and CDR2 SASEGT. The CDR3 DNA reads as TGTGCCAGCAGTGAGACAGCTAACTATGGCTACACCTTC. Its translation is CASSETANYGYTF.

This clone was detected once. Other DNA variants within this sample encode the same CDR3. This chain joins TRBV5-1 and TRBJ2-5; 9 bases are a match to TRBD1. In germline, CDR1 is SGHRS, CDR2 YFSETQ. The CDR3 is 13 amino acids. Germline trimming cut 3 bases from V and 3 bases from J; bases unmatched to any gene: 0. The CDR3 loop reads CASSWDREETQYF. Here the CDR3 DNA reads TGCGCCAGCAGCTGGGACAGGGAAGAGACCCAGTACTTC.

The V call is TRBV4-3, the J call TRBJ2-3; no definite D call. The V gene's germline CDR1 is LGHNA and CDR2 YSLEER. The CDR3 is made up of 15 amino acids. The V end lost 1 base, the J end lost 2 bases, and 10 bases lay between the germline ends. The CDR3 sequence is CASSQGSGLTDTQYF. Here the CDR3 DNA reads TGCGCCAGCAGCCAAGGTAGTGGGCTCACAGATACGCAGTATTTT.

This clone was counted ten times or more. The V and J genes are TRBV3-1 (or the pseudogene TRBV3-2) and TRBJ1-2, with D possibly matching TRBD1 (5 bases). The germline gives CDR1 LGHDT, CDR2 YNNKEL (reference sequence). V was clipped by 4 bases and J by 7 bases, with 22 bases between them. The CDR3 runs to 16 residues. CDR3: CASSLQVRGRSGGYTF. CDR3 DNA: TGTGCCAGCAGCCTACAGGTCCGGGGTCGTAGCGGTGGCTACACCTTC.

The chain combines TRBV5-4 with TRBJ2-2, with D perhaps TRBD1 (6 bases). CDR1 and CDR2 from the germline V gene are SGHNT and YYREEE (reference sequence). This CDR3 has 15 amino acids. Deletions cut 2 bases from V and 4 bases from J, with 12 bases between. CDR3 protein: CASSFSLQGTGELFF. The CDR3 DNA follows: TGTGCCAGCAGCTTTTCGTTACAGGGCACCGGGGAGCTGTTTTTT. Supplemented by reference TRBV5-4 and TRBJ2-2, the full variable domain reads ETGVTQSPTHLIKTRGQQVTLRCSSQSGHNTVSWYQQALGQGPQFIFQYYREEENGRGNFPPRFSGLQFPNYSSELNVNALELDDSALYLCASSFSLQGTGELFFGEGSRLTVL.

CDR3 loop: CASSLDGGYNEQFF. The CDR3 nucleotides read TGTGCCAGCAGCTTAGACGGGGGCTACAATGAGCAGTTCTTC. The J gene is TRBJ2-1, the V gene TRBV11-3, with a weak D call TRBD2 (6 bases). The V end lost 0 bases, the J end lost 3 bases, and 6 bases lay between the germline ends. This CDR3 has 14 amino acids. Germline V gene sequence: CDR1 SGHNT, CDR2 YENEEA.

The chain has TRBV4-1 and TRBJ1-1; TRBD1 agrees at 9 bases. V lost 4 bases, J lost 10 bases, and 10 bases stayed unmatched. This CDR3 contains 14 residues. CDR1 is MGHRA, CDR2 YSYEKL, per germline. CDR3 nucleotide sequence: TGCGCCAGCAGCCTCCTGACAGGGGGTTCTGGAGCTTTCTTT. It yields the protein CASSLLTGGSGAFF.

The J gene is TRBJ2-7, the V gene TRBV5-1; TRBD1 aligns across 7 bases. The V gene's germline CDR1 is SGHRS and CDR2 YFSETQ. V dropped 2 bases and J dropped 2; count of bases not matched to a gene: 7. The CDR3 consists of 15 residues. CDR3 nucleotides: TGCGCCAGCAGCTTAGAAACGGGGACAGCCTACGAGCAGTACTTC. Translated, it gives CASSLETGTAYEQYF.

CDR3 nucleotide sequence: TGTGCCAGCAGCTTGTCGACACCATATCAGCCCCAGCATTTT. It translates to CASSLSTPYQPQHF. The chain carries TRBV7-9 and TRBJ1-5, with D hard to call. Trimming took 3 bases from V and 5 from J, leaving 11 bases between them. Germline assignment: CDR1 SEHNR and CDR2 FQNEAQ (reference sequence). This CDR3 has 14 amino acids.

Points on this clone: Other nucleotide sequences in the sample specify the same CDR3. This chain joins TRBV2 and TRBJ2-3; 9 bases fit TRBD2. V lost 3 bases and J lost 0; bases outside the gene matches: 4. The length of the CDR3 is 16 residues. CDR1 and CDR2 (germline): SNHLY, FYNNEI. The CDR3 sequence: CASSEFSGGSTDTQYF. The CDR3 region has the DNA TGTGCCAGCAGTGAGTTTAGCGGGGGAAGCACAGATACGCAGTATTTT.